This T cell receptor (beta chain) originates from a study of beta chain features in type 1 diabetes. Overall study results and limits: Researchers reported that naive, central memory and Treg TCRB repertoires appeared more similar in patients than in healthy donors. All four CD4+ subsets from Type 1 diabetes patients carried moderately but significantly shorter TCRB CDR3s.

TCRB transcripts that were expressed got sequenced, as all of the isolated RNA had been reverse transcribed. Assay used: immunoSEQ multiplex PCR; TCRdb lists only in-frame clones, some missing. The repertoire includes about 130,000 clones, roughly 10% of them detected once, and approximately 0.7% sits in the top ten. This clone has a handful of counts. Its target is unknown. CD4+ cells of the naive, central memory, regulatory and stem cell-like memory types were sorted via CD45RO/CCR7/CD25/CD127/CD95/CD27. Sorted populations were all over 95% pure. From germline, CDR1 is LNHNV and CDR2 YYDKDF (reference sequence). The CDR3 has 15 amino acids. V shed 0 bases and J shed 4 bases, with 13 bases lying between them.

The receptor comes from a man aged 25-40 years with type 1 diabetes. The chain carries TRBV15 and TRBJ2-7; tentatively, D is TRBD2 (6 bases). The sequenced material came from central memory CD4+ T cells from blood. The CDR3 DNA reads as TGTGCCACCAGCAGAGATACGGGGGTGCGGTACGAGCAGTACTTC. It translates to CATSRDTGVRYEQYF.